This T cell receptor beta chain was sequenced in a study of CD8+CD57+ T cells in acquired aplastic anemia. On the study more broadly: The mean DNA yield obtained from sorted CD4+ and CD8+ cells came to roughly 3.4 ug. Findings of the study overall: Roughly 30 sequences, all CD8+ CDR3, were shared between patients and controls. Statistical testing detected no significant gap in CD8+ Simpson's diversity between patients and controls.

Germline lookup yields CDR1 DFQATT and CDR2 SNEGSKA (reference sequence). The junction had 6 bases not matched to a gene; V was cut back by 3 bases and J by 2 bases. This CDR3 contains 14 residues. Selection for sequencing was limited to patients who had shown CD8+CD57+ cell expansion by flow cytometry. By the time of blood sampling, patients had still received no therapy. Using genomic DNA as the template, TCR beta VDJ and CDR3 profiling was carried out. TCRdb reprocessed the reads with MiXCR, giving one entry per CDR3 protein. Of 200,000 to 250,000 distinct CDR3 sequences detected, roughly 60% appear once; the ten largest clones hold 58%. Details on this clonotype: Its target is not known.

The rearrangement links TRBV20-1 to TRBJ2-7; TRBD1 aligns across 8 bases. The clonotype originates from a human donor with aplastic anemia. Sequencing input: sorted CD4+, CD8+, or CD8+CD57+ T cells (not recorded which) from PBMCs. The chain's CDR3 is CSARPRDRTYEQYF. CDR3 coding DNA: TGCAGTGCTAGGCCACGGGACAGGACCTACGAGCAGTACTTC.